These T cell receptor beta chains were read from a single sample in a study of T cell responses to AZD1222 COVID-19 vaccine. Measured with immunoSEQ multiplex PCR; TCRdb has only the in-frame clones, and not every one. The sample carries approximately 110,000 clones, about nine tenths recorded once. The sample was peripheral blood, taken on day 0 of AZD1222 vaccination. The receptors derive from an adult in good health. Each CDR3 is given with its conserved first and last residue. Fields, in order: clone size, V gene, J gene, D gene, CDR3 DNA, CDR3 protein. A D gene is named only where the DNA matches it firmly. Expanded clones get a size class; other rows say once, few or many, or leave the size out.

>.|TRBV2|TRBJ2-2|.
TGTGCCAGCAGTGCAGGGGCCGCGAACACCGGGGAGCTGTTTTTT
CASSAGAANTGELFF
>.|TRBV5-1|TRBJ1-1|TRBD1
TGCGCCAGCAGCGCGGATGGGGGACAGGGACGCGCTTTCTTT
CASSADGGQGRAFF
>.|TRBV5-1|TRBJ2-7|TRBD1
TGCGCCAGCAGCTCGGGACAGGGGGCGGGCGAGCAGTACTTC
CASSSGQGAGEQYF
>.|TRBV5-1|TRBJ2-3|TRBD1
TGCGCCAGCAGCTTGGGGACAGGGCGCACAGATACGCAGTATTTT
CASSLGTGRTDTQYF
>once|TRBV5-4|TRBJ2-2|.
TGTGCCAGCAGCTTTCAGGTGGCCCTCACCGGGGAGCTGTTTTTT
CASSFQVALTGELFF
>.|TRBV5-1|TRBJ1-4|.
TGCGCCAGCAGCACCGGACAGAATAATGAAAAACTGTTTTTT
CASSTGQNNEKLFF
>.|TRBV7-3|TRBJ1-1|.
TGTGCCAGCAGCGCTCCAGGGGATGGGTACACTGAAGCTTTCTTT
CASSAPGDGYTEAFF
>.|TRBV30|TRBJ1-2|TRBD1
TGTGCCTGGAGTCGGGACAGACCCTATGGCTACACCTTC
CAWSRDRPYGYTF
>.|TRBV7-9|TRBJ2-7|TRBD1
TGTGCCAGCAGTTCGAGGTGGACAGGGGGTAGCGAGCAGTACTTC
CASSSRWTGGSEQYF
>.|TRBV2|TRBJ2-5|.
TGTGCCAGCAGTGTTTTCAGGGTCCAAGAGACCCAGTACTTC
CASSVFRVQETQYF
>.|TRBV21-1|TRBJ2-3|.
TGTGCCAGCACTTTTTTCCCGGGCCCCCAGGTTTTAGATACGCAGTATTTT
CASTFFPGPQVLDTQYF
>.|TRBV12-3/TRBV12-4|TRBJ2-1|.
TGTGCCAGCAGTTTAGAGGGTCGGGATGAGCAGTTCTTC
CASSLEGRDEQFF
>once|TRBV5-4|TRBJ2-7|TRBD2
TGTGCCAGCAGCCGGATAGCGGGGGGACCTTACGAGCAGTACTTC
CASSRIAGGPYEQYF
>.|TRBV20-1|TRBJ2-2|.
TGCAGTGCTAGTCACGGGGTCACCGGGGAGCTGTTTTTT
CSASHGVTGELFF
>.|TRBV6-1|TRBJ2-3|.
TGTGCCAGCAGTGATATCCTGACGACGGGCACAGATACGCAGTATTTT
CASSDILTTGTDTQYF
>.|TRBV29-1|TRBJ2-2|.
TGCAGCGTTGGACTCGGACTCGACACCGGGGAGCTGTTTTTT
CSVGLGLDTGELFF
>.|TRBV4-2|TRBJ2-2|TRBD2
TGTGCCAGCAGCAAGAGCGGGGGCCAGAACACCGGGGAGCTGTTTTTT
CASSKSGGQNTGELFF
>once|TRBV11-3|TRBJ2-1|.
TGTGCCAGCAGCTTAGTACGGGGGGCGGGTGAGCAGTTCTTC
CASSLVRGAGEQFF
>.|TRBV28|TRBJ1-6|TRBD1
TGTGCCAGCGGGACAGCTAATAATTCACCCCTCCACTTT
CASGTANNSPLHF
>once|TRBV19|TRBJ1-5|TRBD1
TGTGCCAGTAGTAGCGGACAGGGCCGGGGTCAGCCCCAGCATTTT
CASSSGQGRGQPQHF
>once|TRBV12-3/TRBV12-4|TRBJ2-5|.
TGTGCCAGCAGGGGGGTGGGGACCCAGTACTTC
CASRGVGTQYF
>.|TRBV3-1/TRBV3-2|TRBJ1-1|TRBD1
TGTGCCAGCAGCCACGGGACAGGGGGCACTGAAGCTTTCTTT
CASSHGTGGTEAFF
>.|TRBV3-1/TRBV3-2|TRBJ1-1|.
TGTGCCAGCAGCCAAGGGCACGGGCGGGACACTGAAGCTTTCTTT
CASSQGHGRDTEAFF
>once|TRBV27|TRBJ1-1|.
TGTGCCAGCAGTTCACAGGCCTACACTGAAGCTTTCTTT
CASSSQAYTEAFF
>once|TRBV7-9|TRBJ1-4|TRBD1
TGTGCCAGCAGCTTGGGACAGTTGGATGAAAAACTGTTTTTT
CASSLGQLDEKLFF
>once|TRBV21-1|TRBJ2-7|.
TGTGCCAGCAGCAAAGCAGGAATAACAGGGGATCACGAGCAGTACTTC
CASSKAGITGDHEQYF
>once|TRBV27|TRBJ2-1|TRBD2
TGTGCCAGCAGTCCGGGACTAGCGGACCTGTCCTACAATGAGCAGTTCTTC
CASSPGLADLSYNEQFF
>.|TRBV7-9|TRBJ1-6|TRBD1
TGTGCCAGCAGCGACAAGGACAGGGGGGGTAATTCACCCCTCCACTTT
CASSDKDRGGNSPLHF
>.|TRBV5-1|TRBJ1-1|TRBD1
TGCGCCAGCAGCTTGGGACAGGGCGCACCTTTCTTT
CASSLGQGAPFF
>.|TRBV5-1|TRBJ2-2|.
TGCGCCAGCAGCTGGACAGACACCGGGGAGCTGTTTTTT
CASSWTDTGELFF
>.|TRBV6-5|TRBJ2-7|.
TGTGCCAGCAGTTCCGCGGACAGTACCTACGAGCAGTACTTC
CASSSADSTYEQYF
>few|TRBV5-1|TRBJ2-1|TRBD2
TGCGCCAGCAGCTCGGGACTAGCGGACTACAATGAGCAGTTCTTC
CASSSGLADYNEQFF
>.|TRBV29-1|TRBJ1-6|TRBD1
TGCAGCGTTTCCGGGACAGGGAGTTCACCCCTCCACTTT
CSVSGTGSSPLHF
>.|TRBV4-1|TRBJ2-7|TRBD1
TGCGCCAGCAGCCCCCCAGGGACAGAACCCTACGAGCAGTACTTC
CASSPPGTEPYEQYF
>.|TRBV6-4|TRBJ2-1|.
TGTGCCAGCAGTGCCGAGAGGGGTGCCTACAATGAGCAGTTCTTC
CASSAERGAYNEQFF
>.|TRBV5-4|TRBJ2-5|TRBD2
TGTGCCAGCAGCTTGGGGCGGCGGGAGGAGACCCAGTACTTC
CASSLGRREETQYF
>.|TRBV12-3/TRBV12-4|TRBJ2-1|TRBD2
TGTGCCAGCATCCCCGGGGGGGCAAATGAGCAGTTCTTC
CASIPGGANEQFF
>.|TRBV4-1|TRBJ1-4|.
TGCGCCAGCAGCCGTATCGGTGAAAAACTGTTTTTT
CASSRIGEKLFF
>.|TRBV28|TRBJ1-6|.
TGTGCCAGCAGTCCCCGGGACGGGGCTAATTCACCCCTCCACTTT
CASSPRDGANSPLHF
>.|TRBV30|TRBJ2-7|TRBD1
TGTGCCTGGAGTGAGGGACAGGGAGGGTCATACGAGCAGTACTTC
CAWSEGQGGSYEQYF
>.|TRBV6-6|TRBJ1-2|TRBD1
TGTGCCAGCAGTTACGGCATGGACAGGGGGTTGGGCTACACCTTC
CASSYGMDRGLGYTF
>.|TRBV27|TRBJ2-7|.
TGTGCCAGCAGTTCCCCCTACGAGCAGTACTTC
CASSSPYEQYF
>.|TRBV19|TRBJ1-1|.
TGTGCCAGCTATACAGGGTGGTGCACTGAAGCTTTCTTT
CASYTGWCTEAFF
>once|TRBV11-2|TRBJ1-1|.
TGTGCCAGCAGCTCATACGGGGTAGGTCGACTCAGGGCTTTCTTT
CASSSYGVGRLRAFF
>.|TRBV18|TRBJ2-2|.
TGTGCCAGCTCACGTGACTCGAACACCGGGGAGCTGTTTTTT
CASSRDSNTGELFF
>.|TRBV4-1|TRBJ2-7|TRBD1
TGCGCCAGCAGCCCTGACAGGGGAAGGACGGCCTACGAGCAGTACTTC
CASSPDRGRTAYEQYF
>.|TRBV28|TRBJ1-2|.
TGTGCCAGCAGCTCCCCCGAGGAGGGAGTTTCGCGTGGCTACACCTTC
CASSSPEEGVSRGYTF
>.|TRBV6-6|TRBJ1-5|TRBD1
TGTGCCAGCAGCCCCGACAGGGGGTGGCCCCAGCATTTT
CASSPDRGWPQHF
>.|TRBV10-3|TRBJ1-2|.
TGTGCCATCAGTGACAGTGCAAACTATGGCTACACCTTC
CAISDSANYGYTF
>.|TRBV3-1/TRBV3-2|TRBJ2-5|TRBD2
TGTGCCAGCAGCCCGACCGGGACTAGCGGGGGGCTGCAAGAGACCCAGTACTTC
CASSPTGTSGGLQETQYF
>.|TRBV7-3|TRBJ2-7|.
TGTGCCAGCAGCTTGACACGCGCTTCGGTCGACGAGCAGTACTTC
CASSLTRASVDEQYF
>.|TRBV30|TRBJ1-5|TRBD1
TGTGCCCTGGGAAGCGGTACAGGGGGTAGGACAGCCCAGCATTTT
CALGSGTGGRTAQHF
>.|TRBV5-1|TRBJ2-2|TRBD2
TGCGCCAGCAGCCACCCGGGGAGGGACACCGGGGAGCTGTTTTTT
CASSHPGRDTGELFF